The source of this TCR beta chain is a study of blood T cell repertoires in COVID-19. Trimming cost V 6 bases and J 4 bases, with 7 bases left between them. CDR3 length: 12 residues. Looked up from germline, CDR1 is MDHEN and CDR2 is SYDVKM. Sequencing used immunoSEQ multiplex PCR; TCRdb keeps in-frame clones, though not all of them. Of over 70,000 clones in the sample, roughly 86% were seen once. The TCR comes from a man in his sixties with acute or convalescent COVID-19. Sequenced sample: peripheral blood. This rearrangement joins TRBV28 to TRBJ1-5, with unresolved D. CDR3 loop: CASRDWNQPQHF. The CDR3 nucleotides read TGTGCCAGCAGAGACTGGAATCAGCCCCAGCATTTT.